This T cell receptor (beta chain) was recorded in a study of PD-1 blockade in classical Hodgkin lymphoma. Overall study: Patients were administered nivolumab (3 mg/kg intravenously) every 2 weeks.

Concerning this clone itself: No antigen is known for it.

Generated by immunoSEQ multiplex PCR, the TCRdb table keeps only in-frame clones and is missing some. The data show approximately 17,000 clones, with 82% seen just once and roughly 27% held by the top ten. Study-level results: The authors have not defined what causes the repertoire differences, possibly disease activity or prior therapy.

The germline V gene encodes CDR1 MNHNS and CDR2 SASEGT. This CDR3 region has 16 residues. The V and J ends lost 3 bases and 2 bases, in that order; junction bases with no gene match: 7. Patients all relapsed after autologous stem cell transplantation, and there was variation in brentuximab vedotin exposure. The sequences come from peripheral blood mononuclear cells (PBMCs), collected before the second cycle of nivolumab. This chain connects TRBV6-1 to TRBJ2-3, with TRBD2 matching over 8 bases. This clonotype originated in a human donor with classical Hodgkin lymphoma. The CDR3 coding sequence is TGTGCCAGCAGTGACGGACTAGCAGAGGTCACAGATACGCAGTATTTT. It yields the protein CASSDGLAEVTDTQYF.